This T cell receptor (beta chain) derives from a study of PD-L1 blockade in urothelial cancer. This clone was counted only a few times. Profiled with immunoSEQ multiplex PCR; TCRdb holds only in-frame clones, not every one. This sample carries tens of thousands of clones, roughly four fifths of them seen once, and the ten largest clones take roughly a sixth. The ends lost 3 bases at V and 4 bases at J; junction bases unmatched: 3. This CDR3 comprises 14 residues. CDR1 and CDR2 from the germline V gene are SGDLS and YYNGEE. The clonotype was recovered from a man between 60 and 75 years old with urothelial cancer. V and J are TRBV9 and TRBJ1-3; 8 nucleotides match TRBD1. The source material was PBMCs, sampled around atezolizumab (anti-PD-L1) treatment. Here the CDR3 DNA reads TGTGCCAGCAGCGACAGGGGGTACGGAAACACCATATATTTT. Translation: CASSDRGYGNTIYF.